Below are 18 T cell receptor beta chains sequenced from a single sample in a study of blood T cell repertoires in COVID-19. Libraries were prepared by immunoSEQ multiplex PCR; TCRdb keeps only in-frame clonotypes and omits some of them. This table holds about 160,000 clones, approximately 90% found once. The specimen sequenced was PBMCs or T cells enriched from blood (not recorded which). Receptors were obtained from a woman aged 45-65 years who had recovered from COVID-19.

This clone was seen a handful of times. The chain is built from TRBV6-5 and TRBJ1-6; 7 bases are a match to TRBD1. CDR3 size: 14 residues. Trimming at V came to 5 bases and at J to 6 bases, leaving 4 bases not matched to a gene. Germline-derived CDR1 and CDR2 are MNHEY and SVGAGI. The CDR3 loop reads CASSLRGSNSPLHF. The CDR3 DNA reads TGTGCCAGCAGTCTCAGGGGGAGTAATTCACCCCTCCACTTT.

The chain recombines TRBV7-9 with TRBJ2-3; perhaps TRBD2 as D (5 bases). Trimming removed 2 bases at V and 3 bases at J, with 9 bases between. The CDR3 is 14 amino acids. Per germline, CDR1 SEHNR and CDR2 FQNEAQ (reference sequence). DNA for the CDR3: TGTGCCAGCAGCTTAATGGGCGGGACAGATACGCAGTATTTT. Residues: CASSLMGGTDTQYF.

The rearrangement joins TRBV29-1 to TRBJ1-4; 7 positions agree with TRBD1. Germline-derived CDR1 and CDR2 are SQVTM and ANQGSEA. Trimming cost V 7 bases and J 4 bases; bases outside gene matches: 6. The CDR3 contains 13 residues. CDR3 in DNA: TGCAGCGCCCAGACAGGGATTAATGAAAAACTGTTTTTT. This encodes CSAQTGINEKLFF.

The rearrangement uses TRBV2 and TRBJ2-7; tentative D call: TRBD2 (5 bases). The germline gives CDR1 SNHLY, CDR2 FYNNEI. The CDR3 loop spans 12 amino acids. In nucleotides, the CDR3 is TGTGTCCACGGGGAAGGCCCCTACGAGCAGTACTTC. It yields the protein CVHGEGPYEQYF.

In DNA form, the CDR3 reads TGTGCCAGCAGCTTAGACAGGAACACTGAAGCTTTCTTT. It translates to CASSLDRNTEAFF. This rearrangement joins TRBV7-6 to TRBJ1-1; D remains ambiguous. Germline loops: CDR1 SGHVS, CDR2 FNYEAQ. This CDR3 comprises 13 residues. V was shortened by 1 base and J by 1 base, with 4 bases between the two germline ends.

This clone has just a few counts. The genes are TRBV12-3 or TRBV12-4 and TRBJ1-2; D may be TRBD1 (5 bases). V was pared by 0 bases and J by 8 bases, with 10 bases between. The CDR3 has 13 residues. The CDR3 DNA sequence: TGTGCCAGCAGTTTAGCGAGCGGGGCCGGCTACACCTTC. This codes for CASSLASGAGYTF.

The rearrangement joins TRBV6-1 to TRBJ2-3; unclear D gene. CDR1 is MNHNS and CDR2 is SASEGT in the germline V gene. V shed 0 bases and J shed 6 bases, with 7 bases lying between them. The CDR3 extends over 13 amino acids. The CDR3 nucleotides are TGTGCCAGCAGTGAAGCCTACTCGGATACGCAGTATTTT. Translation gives CASSEAYSDTQYF.

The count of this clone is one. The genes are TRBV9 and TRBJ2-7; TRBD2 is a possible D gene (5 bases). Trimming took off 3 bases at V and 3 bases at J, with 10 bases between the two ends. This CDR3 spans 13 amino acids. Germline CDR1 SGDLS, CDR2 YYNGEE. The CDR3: CASSGTGIYEQYF. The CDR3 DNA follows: TGTGCCAGCAGCGGTACCGGGATCTACGAGCAGTACTTC.

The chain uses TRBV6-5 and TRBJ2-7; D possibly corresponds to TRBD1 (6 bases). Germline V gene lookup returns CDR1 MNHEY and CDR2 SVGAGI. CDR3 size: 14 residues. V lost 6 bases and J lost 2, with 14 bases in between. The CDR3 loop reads CASRSPEGAYEQYF. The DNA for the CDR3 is TGTGCCAGCAGGTCCCCAGAGGGGGCCTACGAGCAGTACTTC.

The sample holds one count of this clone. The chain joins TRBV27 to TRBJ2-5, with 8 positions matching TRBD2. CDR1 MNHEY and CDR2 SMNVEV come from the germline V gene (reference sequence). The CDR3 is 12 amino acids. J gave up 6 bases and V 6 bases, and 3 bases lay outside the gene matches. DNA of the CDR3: TGTGCCAGCAGCCGGGGGGGACAGACCCAGTACTTC. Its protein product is CASSRGGQTQYF.

The CDR3: CASSRSGTQYF. As DNA, the CDR3 is TGTGCCAGCAGCCGATCGGGTACGCAGTATTTT. The chain employs TRBV12-3 or TRBV12-4 and TRBJ2-3; D is uncertain. V was trimmed by 6 bases and J by 8 bases, leaving 9 bases between them. The CDR3 length is 11 residues.

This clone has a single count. The CDR3 sequence: CASSQITVGGTEAFF. The CDR3 nucleotides are TGTGCCAGCAGTCAAATAACAGTCGGGGGCACTGAAGCTTTCTTT. The chain carries TRBV6-2 or TRBV6-3 and TRBJ1-1; D perhaps matches TRBD1 (5 bases). CDR1 is MNHEY, CDR2 SVGEGT, per germline. Deletions cut 5 bases from V and 4 bases from J, with 17 bases between. The CDR3 length is 15 residues.

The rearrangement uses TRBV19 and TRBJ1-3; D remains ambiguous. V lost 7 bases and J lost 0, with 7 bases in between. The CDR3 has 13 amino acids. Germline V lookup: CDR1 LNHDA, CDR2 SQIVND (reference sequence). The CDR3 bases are TGTGCCAGTACCTTTAGCTCTGGAAACACCATATATTTT. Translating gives CASTFSSGNTIYF.

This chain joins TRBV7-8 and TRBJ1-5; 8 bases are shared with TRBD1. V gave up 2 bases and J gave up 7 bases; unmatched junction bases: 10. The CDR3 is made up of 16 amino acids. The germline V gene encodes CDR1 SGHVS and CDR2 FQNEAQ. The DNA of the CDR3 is TGTGCCAGCAGCTTACATAGGACAGGGATGAGGCAGCCCCAGCATTTT. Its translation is CASSLHRTGMRQPQHF.

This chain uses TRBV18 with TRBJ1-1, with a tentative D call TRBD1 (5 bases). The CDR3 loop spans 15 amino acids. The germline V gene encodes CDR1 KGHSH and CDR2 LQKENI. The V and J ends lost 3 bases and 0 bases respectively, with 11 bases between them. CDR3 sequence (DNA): TGTGCCAGCTCACCGTTGACAGCCTTGAACACTGAAGCTTTCTTT. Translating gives CASSPLTALNTEAFF.

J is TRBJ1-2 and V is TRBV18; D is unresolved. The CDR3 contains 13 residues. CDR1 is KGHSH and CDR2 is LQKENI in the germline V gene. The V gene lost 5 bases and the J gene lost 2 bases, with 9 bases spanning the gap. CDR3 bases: TGTGCCAGCTCAGCGGGAGAGAACTATGGCTACACCTTC. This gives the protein CASSAGENYGYTF.

For the CDR3, the DNA is TGTGCCAGCAGGGGGCAGAAGAACACCGGGGAGCTGTTTTTT. Translation gives CASRGQKNTGELFF. V usage is TRBV6-1 and J usage is TRBJ2-2; D is possibly TRBD1 (5 bases). V was trimmed by 6 bases and J by 1 base, leaving 9 bases between them. Germline V CDR1 and CDR2: MNHNS, SASEGT. The CDR3 is made up of 14 amino acids.

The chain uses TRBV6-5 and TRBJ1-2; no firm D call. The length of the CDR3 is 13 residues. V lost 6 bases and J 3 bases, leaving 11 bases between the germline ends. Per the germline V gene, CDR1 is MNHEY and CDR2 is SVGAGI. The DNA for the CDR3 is TGTGCCAGCAGCGCCCAGGATTACTATGGCTACACCTTC. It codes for CASSAQDYYGYTF.